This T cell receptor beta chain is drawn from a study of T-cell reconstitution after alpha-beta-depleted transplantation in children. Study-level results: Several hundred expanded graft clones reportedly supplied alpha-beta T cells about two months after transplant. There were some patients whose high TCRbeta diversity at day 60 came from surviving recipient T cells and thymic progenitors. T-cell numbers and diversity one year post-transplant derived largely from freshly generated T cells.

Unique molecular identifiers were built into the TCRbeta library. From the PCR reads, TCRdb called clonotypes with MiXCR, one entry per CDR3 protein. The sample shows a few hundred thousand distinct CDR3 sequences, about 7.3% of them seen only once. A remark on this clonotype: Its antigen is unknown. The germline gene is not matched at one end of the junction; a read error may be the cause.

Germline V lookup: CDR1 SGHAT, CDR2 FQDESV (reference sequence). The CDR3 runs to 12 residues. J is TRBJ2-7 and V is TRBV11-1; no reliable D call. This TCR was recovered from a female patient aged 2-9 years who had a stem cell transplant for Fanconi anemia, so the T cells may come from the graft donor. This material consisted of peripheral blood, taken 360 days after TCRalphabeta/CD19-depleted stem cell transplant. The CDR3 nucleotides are TGTGCCAGCAGCTTGACCTCCTACGAGCAGTGCTTC. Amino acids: CASSLTSYEQCF.